These 23 T cell receptor beta chains were sequenced from one sample in a study of blood T cell repertoires in COVID-19. Produced via immunoSEQ multiplex PCR; TCRdb's table is partial and in-frame only. The sample contains some 40,000 clones, about 82% of which appear only once. What was sequenced was peripheral blood. Receptors were obtained from an elderly man with active or convalescent COVID-19.

The chain combines TRBV27 with TRBJ1-6; D is possibly TRBD1 (6 bases). V was cut by 6 bases and J by 8 bases, with 8 bases left in between. The CDR3 totals 12 residues. The germline gives CDR1 MNHEY, CDR2 SMNVEV (reference sequence). In DNA form, the CDR3 reads TGTGCCAGCAGGGACAGTTATTCACCCCTCCACTTT. Amino acid sequence: CASRDSYSPLHF.

The chain combines TRBV28 with TRBJ2-1; 8 positions agree with TRBD2. The CDR3 totals 17 residues. V trimming: 7 bases; J trimming: 0 bases; junction bases outside the gene matches: 11. Germline V gene sequence: CDR1 MDHEN, CDR2 SYDVKM. In nucleotides, the CDR3 is TGTGCCAGCATCACTAGCGGAAGATTGAGCTCCTACAATGAGCAGTTCTTC. This codes for CASITSGRLSSYNEQFF.

The V call is TRBV5-6, the J call TRBJ1-1; 11 bases map to TRBD1. The junction had 9 bases not matched to a gene; V was cut back by 3 bases and J by 8 bases. The CDR3 is made up of 15 amino acids. The germline CDR1 and CDR2 sequences are SGHDT and YYEEEE. The CDR3 sequence: CASSWAGTGGKEAFF. CDR3 nucleotides: TGTGCCAGCAGCTGGGCCGGGACAGGGGGAAAAGAAGCTTTCTTT.

This chain connects TRBV5-1 to TRBJ2-1; D gene uncertain. This CDR3 has 14 amino acids. Germline-derived CDR1 and CDR2 are SGHRS and YFSETQ. V lost 0 bases to trimming and J lost 2 bases, with 6 bases between them. The CDR3 here is CASSLGSTYNEQFF. The CDR3, as DNA: TGCGCCAGCAGCTTGGGTAGTACCTACAATGAGCAGTTCTTC.

The rearrangement joins TRBV7-2 to TRBJ2-1, with TRBD1 matching 8 bases. The CDR3 covers 16 residues. Losses at the gene ends were 5 bases for V and 6 bases for J; bases not matched to a gene: 12. CDR1 is SGHTA, CDR2 FQGNSA, per germline. The CDR3 bases are TGTGCCAGCAGCCCCAAGACAGGGGAAGGGGCCAATGAGCAGTTCTTC. This gives the protein CASSPKTGEGANEQFF.

The sample holds a few counts of this clone. The chain combines TRBV6-1 with TRBJ2-7; D remains ambiguous. The CDR3 is made up of 14 amino acids. The V end lost 0 bases, the J end lost 0 bases, and 6 bases lay between the germline ends. Germline V gene sequence: CDR1 MNHNS, CDR2 SASEGT. CDR3 in amino acids: CASSEAWASYEQYF. The DNA for the CDR3 is TGTGCCAGCAGTGAAGCGTGGGCCTCCTACGAGCAGTACTTC.

V usage is TRBV18 and J usage is TRBJ1-1; 8 nucleotides agree with TRBD1. This CDR3 spans 14 amino acids. With 5 bases clipped from V and 4 bases from J, the junction kept 6 bases outside the gene matches. Germline-derived CDR1 and CDR2 are KGHSH and LQKENI. The CDR3 nucleotides are TGTGCCAGCTCAAGAACAGGGGGGGGCACTGAAGCTTTCTTT. This codes for CASSRTGGGTEAFF.

This sequence joins TRBV5-1 and TRBJ1-1; D perhaps matches TRBD1 (5 bases). CDR1 and CDR2 from the germline V gene are SGHRS and YFSETQ. V lost 4 bases to trimming and J lost 0 bases, with 10 bases between them. The CDR3 is 14 amino acids. CDR3 sequence reads: CASSPKGVNTEAFF. The CDR3 DNA reads TGCGCCAGCAGCCCTAAAGGGGTGAACACTGAAGCTTTCTTT.

This clone showed up just once. This rearrangement joins TRBV28 to TRBJ2-7, with TRBD1 identical over 7 bases. Germline CDR1 is MDHEN and CDR2 is SYDVKM. V lost 5 bases and J lost 0; bases outside the gene matches: 10. The CDR3 length is 16 residues. Here the CDR3 reads CASSPPPGTVSYEQYF. The CDR3 DNA reads as TGTGCCAGCAGTCCGCCCCCCGGGACAGTCTCCTACGAGCAGTACTTC.

CDR3 bases: TGTGCCAGCATCCAGGGGGCCGAGCAGTACTTC. Translated, it gives CASIQGAEQYF. The rearrangement links TRBV5-4 to TRBJ2-7; TRBD1 aligns across 8 bases. Germline trimming cut 6 bases from V and 6 bases from J; bases unmatched to any gene: 2. CDR1 and CDR2 (germline): SGHNT, YYREEE (reference sequence). The CDR3 loop spans 11 amino acids.

In its sample, this clone is medium-sized. V gene TRBV24-1 combines with J gene TRBJ2-3; 7 bases match TRBD2. The CDR3 consists of 12 residues. CDR1 and CDR2 from the germline V gene are KGHDR and SFDVKD. Trimming took 9 bases from V and 1 from J; bases not matched to a gene: 0. The CDR3 sequence: CATGRGTDTQYF. In DNA, the CDR3 is TGTGCCACCGGGAGGGGCACAGATACGCAGTATTTT.

The chain couples TRBV27 to TRBJ2-6; weak D call: TRBD2 (7 bases). This CDR3 is built from 18 residues. The V and J ends lost 7 bases and 0 bases respectively, with 19 bases between them. Germline V gives CDR1 MNHEY, CDR2 SMNVEV (reference sequence). CDR3 protein: CASNPGGTGYSGANVLTF. Written as DNA, the CDR3 is TGTGCCAGCAACCCGGGGGGCACCGGCTACTCTGGGGCCAACGTCCTGACTTTC. Together with reference TRBV27 and TRBJ2-6, the CDR3 gives the full variable domain: EAQVTQNPRYLITVTGKKLTVTCSQNMNHEYMSWYRQDPGLGLRQIYYSMNVEVTDKGDVPEGYKVSRKEKRNFPLILESPSPNQTSLYFCASNPGGTGYSGANVLTFGAGSRLTVL.

The J gene is TRBJ2-1, the V gene TRBV3-1 (or the pseudogene TRBV3-2); D unclear. Deletions cut 0 bases from V and 3 bases from J, with 3 bases between. This CDR3 region has 13 residues. Germline V lookup: CDR1 LGHDT, CDR2 YNNKEL (reference sequence). The DNA for the CDR3 is TGTGCCAGCAGCCAAGACCGCTACAATGAGCAGTTCTTC. Encoded protein: CASSQDRYNEQFF.

A few counts support this clone. The rearrangement uses TRBV19 and TRBJ2-5; TRBD1 aligns across 7 bases. Trimming cost V 4 bases and J 3 bases; bases outside gene matches: 2. This CDR3 has 13 residues. The germline V gene encodes CDR1 LNHDA and CDR2 SQIVND (reference sequence). CDR3 loop: CASSRQGKETQYF. The DNA of the CDR3 is TGTGCCAGTAGTAGACAGGGAAAAGAGACCCAGTACTTC. Supplemented by reference TRBV19 and TRBJ2-5, the full variable domain reads DGGITQSPKYLFRKEGQNVTLSCEQNLNHDAMYWYRQDPGQGLRLIYYSQIVNDFQKGDIAEGYSVSREKKESFPLTVTSAQKNPTAFYLCASSRQGKETQYFGPGTRLLVL.

The chain has TRBV24-1 and TRBJ2-3, with TRBD1 as a possible D gene (5 bases). The germline gives CDR1 KGHDR, CDR2 SFDVKD. The CDR3 extends over 16 amino acids. The ends were cut back, 1 base at V and 0 bases at J, with 10 bases in the middle. The CDR3: CATSDFRASSTDTQYF. CDR3 DNA sequence: TGTGCCACCAGTGATTTCAGGGCATCTAGCACAGATACGCAGTATTTT.

This sequence joins TRBV5-1 and TRBJ2-3; D perhaps matches TRBD1 (5 bases). V was clipped by 2 bases and J by 1 base, with 11 bases between them. CDR3 length equals 15 residues. CDR1 and CDR2 from the germline V gene are SGHRS and YFSETQ. The DNA of the CDR3 is TGCGCCAGCAGCTTTAAAGGGGATGGCACAGATACGCAGTATTTT. It yields the protein CASSFKGDGTDTQYF. The variable domain in full, with the rest retrieved from reference TRBV5-1 and TRBJ2-3, is KAGVTQTPRYLIKTRGQQVTLSCSPISGHRSVSWYQQTPGQGLQFLFEYFSETQRNKGNFPGRFSGRQFSNSRSEMNVSTLELGDSALYLCASSFKGDGTDTQYFGPGTRLTVL.

The rearrangement joins TRBV6-5 to TRBJ1-1; D is possibly TRBD1 (6 bases). This CDR3 has 12 amino acids. Germline assignment: CDR1 MNHEY and CDR2 SVGAGI. Trimming took 6 bases from V and 2 from J, leaving 7 bases between them. DNA of the CDR3: TGTGCCAGCAGGACAGGTAACACTGAAGCTTTCTTT. It encodes CASRTGNTEAFF.

The chain carries TRBV28 and TRBJ2-5; TRBD2 is a possible D gene (6 bases). There are 15 residues in the CDR3. Trimming took 6 bases from V and 4 from J, leaving 18 bases between them. The germline gives CDR1 MDHEN, CDR2 SYDVKM. CDR3: CASSFFTVGRETQYF. The CDR3 DNA reads TGTGCCAGCAGCTTTTTCACCGTCGGGAGAGAGACCCAGTACTTC. Filled out from reference TRBV28 and TRBJ2-5, the complete variable domain reads DVKVTQSSRYLVKRTGEKVFLECVQDMDHENMFWYRQDPGLGLRLIYFSYDVKMKEKGDIPEGYSVSREKKERFSLILESASTNQTSMYLCASSFFTVGRETQYFGPGTRLLVL.

In its sample, this clone was seen a few times. The chain combines TRBV2 with TRBJ2-1; possibly TRBD1 for D (5 bases). Germline V lookup: CDR1 SNHLY, CDR2 FYNNEI. The CDR3 covers 13 residues. Trimming left V 4 bases short and J 6 bases short, with 10 bases between. The CDR3 protein is CASSARVGNEQFF. The CDR3 bases are TGTGCCAGCAGTGCCAGGGTGGGCAATGAGCAGTTCTTC. The whole variable domain, filled in from reference TRBV2 and TRBJ2-1, reads EPEVTQTPSHQVTQMGQEVILRCVPISNHLYFYWYRQILGQKVEFLVSFYNNEISEKSEIFDDQFSVERPDGSNFTLKIRSTKLEDSAMYFCASSARVGNEQFFGPGTRLTVL.

V gene TRBV28 combines with J gene TRBJ1-2; TRBD1 matches at 7 bases. The germline V gene has CDR1 MDHEN and CDR2 SYDVKM. The CDR3 spans 18 residues. The trim removed 11 bases at V and 4 bases at J, leaving 25 bases unmatched. CDR3 nucleotides: TGTGCCGCCATCGGACCCGGGACAGATATTACCCTTGGCTATGGCTACACCTTC. Protein: CAAIGPGTDITLGYGYTF.

The chain joins TRBV15 to TRBJ1-5, with 10 bases identical to TRBD1. CDR1 is LNHNV, CDR2 YYDKDF, per germline (reference sequence). The V gene end was trimmed by 1 base and the J gene end by 8 bases; junction bases not matched to a gene: 11. The CDR3 loop spans 17 amino acids. The CDR3 DNA follows: TGTGCCACCAGCAGAGCGGACAGGGGGACCATCGGGGAGCCCCAGCATTTT. Translation: CATSRADRGTIGEPQHF.

The chain uses TRBV4-2 and TRBJ2-3, with 10 nucleotides matching TRBD2. CDR1 is LGHNA, CDR2 YNFKEQ, per germline. The CDR3 runs to 18 residues. The ends lost 0 bases at V and 4 bases at J; junction bases unmatched: 10. CDR3 nucleotide sequence: TGTGCCAGCAGCCAAGATGGTACTAGCGGGGCAGGGGCAGATACGCAGTATTTT. Translated, it gives CASSQDGTSGAGADTQYF.

The rearrangement links TRBV27 to TRBJ2-1, with TRBD1 matching 10 bases. Trimming removed 4 bases from V and 4 bases from J; junction bases left unmatched: 4. The CDR3 consists of 15 residues. Per the germline V gene, CDR1 is MNHEY and CDR2 is SMNVEV (reference sequence). The CDR3 DNA reads TGTGCCAGCAGTTCCGACAGGGGGCAGTACAATGAGCAGTTCTTC. It encodes CASSSDRGQYNEQFF.